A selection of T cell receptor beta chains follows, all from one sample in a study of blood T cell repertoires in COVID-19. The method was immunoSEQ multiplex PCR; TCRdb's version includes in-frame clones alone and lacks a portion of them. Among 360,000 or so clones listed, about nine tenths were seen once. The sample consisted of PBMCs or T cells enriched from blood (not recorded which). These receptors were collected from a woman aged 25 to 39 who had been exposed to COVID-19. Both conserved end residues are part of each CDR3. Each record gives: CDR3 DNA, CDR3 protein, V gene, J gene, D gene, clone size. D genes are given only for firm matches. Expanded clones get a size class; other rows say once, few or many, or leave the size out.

TGTGCCAGTAGCCCGGACAGGGTCAGCTCCTACGAGCAGTACTTC	CASSPDRVSSYEQYF	TRBV19	TRBJ2-7	TRBD1	NA
TGTGCCTGGGTAAACGCGGGACAGGGGGCCTACTATGGCTACACCTTC	CAWVNAGQGAYYGYTF	TRBV30	TRBJ1-2	TRBD1	NA
TGTGCCAGCAGCCCCTCGCCGACAGGGTTGGTGGAGACCCAGTACTTC	CASSPSPTGLVETQYF	TRBV5-5	TRBJ2-5	TRBD1	NA
TGTGCCAGCAGCCAAGCCCTAGCGGGAGCCTATGAGCAGTTCTTC	CASSQALAGAYEQFF	TRBV14	TRBJ2-1	TRBD2	NA
TGTGCCAGTAGTCCCTCGGGGGGGGCTAGAAGGCAGTACTTC	CASSPSGGARRQYF	TRBV19	TRBJ2-7	TRBD2	NA
TGTGCCAGCCTTGGTTGGGGGGTTGTAGACGAGCAGTACTTC	CASLGWGVVDEQYF	TRBV28	TRBJ2-7	NA	few
TGTGCCAGCTCACCACCAAGGGGGCGAAGTAGCAATGAGCAGTTCTTC	CASSPPRGRSSNEQFF	TRBV18	TRBJ2-1	TRBD1	once
TGCGCCAGCAGTCCCCAGGGACAAGAGACCCAGTACTTC	CASSPQGQETQYF	TRBV5-1	TRBJ2-5	NA	NA
TGCGCCAGCAGTCCTCGACCCGGGGCAGGGACATCAGCTTTCTTT	CASSPRPGAGTSAFF	TRBV5-1	TRBJ1-1	NA	NA
TGTGCCAGCAGCTTCACGGGGCTAGCGGGAGTAGGCACAGATACGCAGTATTTT	CASSFTGLAGVGTDTQYF	TRBV7-9	TRBJ2-3	TRBD2	NA
TGTGCCAGCAGACAGGGGTATTTACGCACTGAAGCTTTCTTT	CASRQGYLRTEAFF	TRBV28	TRBJ1-1	TRBD1	few
TGTGCCAGCAGCCCTATGGTTTCCGAGCAGTACTTC	CASSPMVSEQYF	TRBV11-2	TRBJ2-7	NA	NA
TGTGCCAGCAGCTTGGAATGGACAGGGGGCTACAATGAGCAGTTCTTC	CASSLEWTGGYNEQFF	TRBV5-4	TRBJ2-1	TRBD1	once
TGTGCCAGCAGCTATACAGGGCCTGAAGCTTTCTTT	CASSYTGPEAFF	TRBV13	TRBJ1-1	NA	NA
TGTGCCAGCAGGACAGGGGATTTGAATCAGCCCCAGCATTTT	CASRTGDLNQPQHF	TRBV28	TRBJ1-5	TRBD1	NA
TGTGCCACCAGCAGAGTGGCGGACAATGATGAAAAACTGTTTTTT	CATSRVADNDEKLFF	TRBV15	TRBJ1-4	NA	NA
TGTGCCAGCAGTGAAGCGGGACATGGGACCGGGGAGCTGTTTTTT	CASSEAGHGTGELFF	TRBV6-1	TRBJ2-2	NA	NA
TGCGCCAGCAGCGAGGCGGGACGATTCACAGATACGCAGTATTTT	CASSEAGRFTDTQYF	TRBV5-1	TRBJ2-3	NA	once
TGTGCCAGCAGGACTAGCGTAACCTACAATGAGCAGTTCTTC	CASRTSVTYNEQFF	TRBV6-5	TRBJ2-1	TRBD2	NA